This TCR beta chain came from a study of blood T cell repertoires in COVID-19. Across the study: Collection of acute and convalescent COVID-19 samples took place in the United States, Italy and Spain. PBMCs, B-cell-depleted T cells, or T cells were the source of the cDNA or gDNA that made up the material.

Germline V lookup: CDR1 MNHNY, CDR2 SVGAGI (reference sequence). There are 14 residues in the CDR3. Trimming stripped 2 bases from V and 5 bases from J, with 12 bases between. In the original processing: Reference gene primer amplification gave estimated nucleated cell counts. Data came from immunoSEQ multiplex PCR; TCRdb stores just in-frame clones and leaves some out. That table furnishes V, J and clone size, whereas the DNA furnished D and trimming. In the table there are about 63,000 clones, approximately 80% of which are singletons. The specimen was peripheral blood. The chain couples TRBV6-6 to TRBJ2-5; possible D gene TRBD2, 6 bases. The sequence came from a woman of 80 years or more with acute or convalescent COVID-19. The CDR3 bases are TGTGCCAGCAGTTACGACGGGGGTGGGGAGACCCAGTACTTC. Amino acid sequence: CASSYDGGGETQYF.